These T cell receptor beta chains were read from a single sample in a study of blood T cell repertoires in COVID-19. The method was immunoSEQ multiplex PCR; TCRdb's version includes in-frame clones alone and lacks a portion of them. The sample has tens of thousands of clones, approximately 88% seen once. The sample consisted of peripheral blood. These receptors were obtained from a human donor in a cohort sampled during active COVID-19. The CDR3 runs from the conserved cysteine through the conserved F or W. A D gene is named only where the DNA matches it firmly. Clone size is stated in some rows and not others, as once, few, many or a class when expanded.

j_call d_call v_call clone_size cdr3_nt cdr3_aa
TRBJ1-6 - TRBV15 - TGTGCCACCAGCAGAGACGACAGTTTTAATTCACCCCTCCACTTT CATSRDDSFNSPLHF
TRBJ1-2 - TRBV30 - TGTGCCTGGAGTCAAAACTATGGCTACACCTTC CAWSQNYGYTF
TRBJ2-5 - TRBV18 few - CASSPRQGGFLETQYF
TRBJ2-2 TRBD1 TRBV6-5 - TGTGCCAGCAGGGGACAGATCAGGGCCGGGGAGCTGTTTTTT CASRGQIRAGELFF
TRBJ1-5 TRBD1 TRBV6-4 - TGTGCCAGCAGTGACTCCGATATGGGACAGGGTTATCAGCCCCAGCATTTT CASSDSDMGQGYQPQHF
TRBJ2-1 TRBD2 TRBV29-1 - TGCAGCGGCAAGACCGGGACTAGCGGGGGCTACAATGAGCAGTTCTTC CSGKTGTSGGYNEQFF
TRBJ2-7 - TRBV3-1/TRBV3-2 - TGTGCCAGCAGCCCCTACGGTGGGGGCGTGGGACCCTACGAGCAGTACTTC CASSPYGGGVGPYEQYF
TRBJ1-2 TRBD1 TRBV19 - TGTGCCAGTAGTATAGACGGGACAGTCTATGGCTACACCTTC CASSIDGTVYGYTF
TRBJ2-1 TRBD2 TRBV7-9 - TGTGCCAGCAGTCGGACTAGCGGGACGCCTTACAATGAGCAGTTCTTC CASSRTSGTPYNEQFF
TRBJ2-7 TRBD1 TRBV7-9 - TGTGCCAGCAGCCGGACAGGGTCCCTTCTCGAGCAGTACTTC CASSRTGSLLEQYF
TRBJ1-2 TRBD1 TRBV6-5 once TGTGCCAGCAGCCTGGGACAGGACTATGGCTACACCTTC CASSLGQDYGYTF
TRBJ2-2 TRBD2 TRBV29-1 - TGCAGCGTGATGACTAGCGGGAGTGTCGGGGAGCTGTTTTTT CSVMTSGSVGELFF
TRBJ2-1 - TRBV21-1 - TGTGCCAGCAGCGAAACCCGGACTAGCAACCCCTGGGTCCACAATGAGCAGTTCTTC CASSETRTSNPWVHNEQFF
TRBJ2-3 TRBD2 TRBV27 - TGTGCCAGCAGTGAAGGACTAGCGGGGGGCACAGATACGCAGTATTTT CASSEGLAGGTDTQYF
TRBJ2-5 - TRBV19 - TGTGCCAGTAGTACCCGGACTCTCCAAGAGACCCAGTACTTC CASSTRTLQETQYF
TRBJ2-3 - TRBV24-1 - TGTGCCACCAGTGATTTGATAGTTGATACGCAGTATTTT CATSDLIVDTQYF